This T cell receptor beta chain was recovered during a study of blood T cell repertoires in COVID-19. CDR3 length equals 11 residues. The germline CDR1 and CDR2 sequences are SGHRS and YFSETQ. V was cut by 1 base and J by 10 bases, with 6 bases left in between. Generated by immunoSEQ multiplex PCR, the TCRdb table keeps only in-frame clones and is missing some. This table holds 220,000 or so clones, around 83% found once. The TCR originated in a man aged 45 to 65 who had recovered from COVID-19. The chain uses TRBV5-1 and TRBJ2-1; D call uncertain. Sequenced: peripheral blood. CDR3 residues: CASSLSREQFF. CDR3 sequence (DNA): TGCGCCAGCAGCTTGTCGAGGGAGCAGTTCTTC.